Sequencing of this T cell receptor (beta chain) was carried out in a study of cytomegalovirus exposure and HLA in healthy donors. The study's findings and limits: Across all donors, roughly uniform sequencing depth was an assumption of the presence/absence analyses. A previous analysis found most TCR beta V segments productive roughly 87% or roughly 30% of the time.

Use of 60 Vbeta and 13 Jbeta primers characterized the PCR. The repertoire was sequenced with immunoSEQ multiplex PCR; TCRdb's copy has only in-frame clones and lacks some. The sample yields roughly 92,000 clones, about 80% seen once. Remarks on this clone: Its target is unknown.

Among the donors, all were healthy bone marrow donors. The V gene lost 3 bases and the J gene lost 1 base, with 16 bases spanning the gap. CDR1 and CDR2 (germline): SEHNR, FQNEAQ (reference sequence). This CDR3 is built from 17 residues. The gene calls are TRBV7-9 and TRBJ1-3, with a possible D match to TRBD1 (6 bases). The clonotype originates from a man between 50 and 59 years old in good health and CMV-seropositive. Sequencing was performed on PBMCs. CDR3 in amino acids: CASSFSWGGQSGNTIYF. Here the CDR3 DNA reads TGTGCCAGCAGCTTTTCTTGGGGGGGGCAATCTGGAAACACCATATATTTT.